A single sample is the source of the 21 T cell receptor beta chains below, sequenced in a study of cytomegalovirus exposure and HLA in healthy donors. The PCR ran on 60 Vbeta and 13 Jbeta primers. Generated by immunoSEQ multiplex PCR, the TCRdb table keeps only in-frame clones and is missing some. The data hold approximately 200,000 clones, with approximately 85% observed a single time. The source material was PBMCs. The receptor set was obtained from a woman aged 45-65 years in good health and CMV-seronegative.

This rearrangement joins TRBV27 to TRBJ1-4; a weak D match, TRBD1 (5 bases). Germline V gene lookup returns CDR1 MNHEY and CDR2 SMNVEV (reference sequence). V was pared by 3 bases and J by 6 bases, with 11 bases between. The CDR3 has 14 amino acids. In DNA form, the CDR3 reads TGTGCCAGCAGTTTTAGGGGAAGCTATGAAAAACTGTTTTTT. Protein sequence: CASSFRGSYEKLFF.

The chain combines TRBV28 with TRBJ1-5; D gene unclear. The CDR3 extends over 20 amino acids. Per the germline V gene, CDR1 is MDHEN and CDR2 is SYDVKM. Trimming left V 6 bases short and J 0 bases short, with 27 bases between. DNA for the CDR3: TGTGCCAGCAGCCCGTTACAATTCGGGTTGGTATTCTATAGCAATCAGCCCCAGCATTTT. Protein sequence: CASSPLQFGLVFYSNQPQHF.

The J gene is TRBJ1-2, the V gene TRBV7-8; possible D gene TRBD1, 5 bases. Germline-derived CDR1 and CDR2 are SGHVS and FQNEAQ. There are 15 residues in the CDR3. V was clipped by 0 bases and J by 6 bases, with 14 bases between them. CDR3 sequence: CASSLATGVEDGYTF. CDR3 DNA sequence: TGTGCCAGCAGCTTAGCCACGGGGGTAGAGGATGGCTACACCTTC.

This clone is a singleton in its sample. The rearrangement joins TRBV6-5 to TRBJ1-2; D ambiguous. This CDR3 has 14 residues. Germline CDR1 is MNHEY and CDR2 is SVGAGI. The V end was cut by 2 bases, the J end by 4 bases, with 11 bases between. CDR3 nucleotides: TGTGCCAGCAGTTACGGTACCAGAAGCTATGGCTACACCTTC. This codes for CASSYGTRSYGYTF.

The chain links TRBV5-1 to TRBJ1-5; TRBD1 matches 8 bases. V dropped 1 base and J dropped 0; count of bases not matched to a gene: 6. Germline CDR1 is SGHRS and CDR2 is YFSETQ. The CDR3 runs 17 residues. The CDR3 loop is CASSLLPTGDSNQPQHF. CDR3 nucleotide sequence: TGCGCCAGCAGCTTGCTGCCGACAGGGGATAGCAATCAGCCCCAGCATTTT.

This chain joins TRBV7-9 and TRBJ1-1; TRBD1 might be the D (6 bases). This CDR3 has 15 amino acids. Germline V gives CDR1 SEHNR, CDR2 FQNEAQ (reference sequence). The V end was cut by 3 bases, the J end by 3 bases, with 14 bases between. Here the CDR3 reads CASSFRGRSDTEAFF. The CDR3 DNA follows: TGTGCCAGCAGCTTCAGGGGACGGTCTGACACTGAAGCTTTCTTT.

In this sample, this clone turned up once. The chain combines TRBV6-6 with TRBJ1-1, with D perhaps matching TRBD1 (5 bases). This CDR3 region has 15 residues. Germline V gene sequence: CDR1 MNHNY, CDR2 SVGAGI (reference sequence). V was clipped by 6 bases and J by 1 base, with 15 bases between them. The CDR3 region has the DNA TGTGCCAGCAGCTACGGGGGGGTTCGGAACACTGAAGCTTTCTTT. Protein product: CASSYGGVRNTEAFF.

This rearrangement joins TRBV5-4 to TRBJ2-5; D unclear. This CDR3 is 14 amino acids long. V lost 4 bases to trimming and J lost 5 bases, with 15 bases between them. From germline, CDR1 is SGHNT and CDR2 YYREEE (reference sequence). CDR3 protein: CASSPVALRETQYF. The CDR3, as DNA: TGTGCCAGCAGCCCTGTCGCACTACGGGAGACCCAGTACTTC.

The CDR3 here is CASSLQGAREKLFF. The CDR3 DNA reads TGTGCCAGCAGCTTACAGGGGGCACGAGAAAAACTGTTTTTT. J is TRBJ1-4 and V is TRBV7-2, with 8 positions matching TRBD1. CDR1 and CDR2 from the germline V gene are SGHTA and FQGNSA. The CDR3 is 14 amino acids. The V and J ends lost 2 bases and 8 bases, in that order; junction bases with no gene match: 4.

V is TRBV7-2 and J is TRBJ2-5; perhaps TRBD1 as D (6 bases). The germline V and J ends were trimmed by 2 bases and 4 bases, with 17 bases remaining between them. Germline-derived CDR1 and CDR2 are SGHTA and FQGNSA. The length of the CDR3 is 16 residues. For the CDR3, the DNA is TGTGCCAGCAGCTTATCTACACAGGGCCAGCGAGAGACCCAGTACTTC. Amino acids: CASSLSTQGQRETQYF. The variable domain in full, with the rest retrieved from reference TRBV7-2 and TRBJ2-5, is GAGVSQSPSNKVTEKGKDVELRCDPISGHTALYWYRQSLGQGLEFLIYFQGNSAPDKSGLPSDRFSAERTGGSVSTLTIQRTQQEDSAVYLCASSLSTQGQRETQYFGPGTRLLVL.

This chain uses TRBV18 with TRBJ2-7; 12 bases align to TRBD1. V was clipped by 6 bases and J by 3 bases; unmatched bases: 6. Germline lookup yields CDR1 KGHSH and CDR2 LQKENI. The CDR3 extends over 15 amino acids. For the CDR3, the DNA is TGTGCCAGCTCCTTCGGGACAGGGGGCTTCTACGAGCAGTACTTC. Amino acids: CASSFGTGGFYEQYF.

The CDR3 region has the DNA TGTGCCAGCAGCCAAGTTCCCCTAGCGGGAGGTGAGCAGTTCTTC. It translates to CASSQVPLAGGEQFF. The rearrangement joins TRBV4-2 to TRBJ2-1, with 11 positions matching TRBD2. Unmatched junction bases numbered 5, after V lost 1 base and J lost 9 bases. The CDR3 extends over 15 amino acids. Germline-derived CDR1 and CDR2 are LGHNA and YNFKEQ.

The rearrangement links TRBV7-3 to TRBJ2-3; the match to TRBD2 covers 9 bases. This CDR3 has 21 residues. Looked up from germline, CDR1 is SGHTA and CDR2 is FQGTGA. V lost 1 base to trimming and J lost 6 bases; unmatched junction nucleotides: 23. The chain's CDR3 is CASSLKLLAGTLNTLGDTQYF. The DNA for the CDR3 is TGTGCCAGCAGCTTAAAATTGCTAGCGGGGACCTTAAACACACTCGGCGATACGCAGTATTTT.

The rearrangement uses TRBV28 and TRBJ2-1, with 7 positions matching TRBD1. The germline CDR1 and CDR2 sequences are MDHEN and SYDVKM. J lost 0 bases, V lost 7 bases, and 9 bases had no gene match. The CDR3 sequence is 16 residues long. The CDR3 nucleotides read TGTGCCAGCACCTACTGGGACAGAAGCTCCTACAATGAGCAGTTCTTC. Translation: CASTYWDRSSYNEQFF.

The chain carries TRBV28 and TRBJ1-1; D is possibly TRBD1 (6 bases). The germline V and J ends were trimmed by 3 bases and 4 bases, with 15 bases remaining between them. The CDR3 is 15 amino acids. Per the germline V gene, CDR1 is MDHEN and CDR2 is SYDVKM. The CDR3, as DNA: TGTGCCAGCAGTTTGGGGCTGAGGGGGAGCACTGAAGCTTTCTTT. This sequence encodes CASSLGLRGSTEAFF. Full variable domain (rest looked up from reference TRBV28 and TRBJ1-1): DVKVTQSSRYLVKRTGEKVFLECVQDMDHENMFWYRQDPGLGLRLIYFSYDVKMKEKGDIPEGYSVSREKKERFSLILESASTNQTSMYLCASSLGLRGSTEAFFGQGTRLTVV.

The V and J genes are TRBV27 and TRBJ2-1, with D maybe TRBD1 (6 bases). Germline-derived CDR1 and CDR2 are MNHEY and SMNVEV (reference sequence). This CDR3 is built from 14 residues. V was cut by 1 base and J by 5 bases, with 9 bases left in between. The CDR3 nucleotides read TGTGCCAGCAGTTTATACAGGGACGACAATGAGCAGTTCTTC. Encoded protein: CASSLYRDDNEQFF.

J is TRBJ2-5 and V is TRBV30; tentative D call: TRBD2 (6 bases). The CDR3 totals 16 residues. Trimming removed 7 bases at V and 6 bases at J, with 27 bases between. CDR1 is GTSNPN and CDR2 is SVGIG in the germline V gene (reference sequence). This CDR3 is CASIGGLGGLSKTQYF. CDR3 sequence (DNA): TGTGCCTCAATTGGGGGGTTGGGCGGGCTCTCAAAGACCCAGTACTTC.

The chain couples TRBV6-6 to TRBJ1-4; D is unresolved. The CDR3 extends over 15 amino acids. Looked up from germline, CDR1 is MNHNY and CDR2 is SVGAGI (reference sequence). V lost 4 bases and J 8 bases, leaving 17 bases between the germline ends. The CDR3 loop is CASSSAGIRGEKLFF. The CDR3 DNA sequence: TGTGCCAGCAGTTCGGCCGGGATCCGAGGGGAAAAACTGTTTTTT.

The chain couples TRBV28 to TRBJ2-1, with D maybe TRBD1 (5 bases). Germline V gene data show CDR1 as MDHEN and CDR2 as SYDVKM. V was pared by 8 bases and J by 9 bases, with 20 bases between. The CDR3 spans 14 residues. This chain's CDR3 is CASATPHRLGEQFF. The DNA of the CDR3 is TGTGCCAGCGCGACCCCTCACAGGCTCGGTGAGCAGTTCTTC.

V gene TRBV6-1 combines with J gene TRBJ2-7; TRBD1 might be the D (6 bases). Germline-derived CDR1 and CDR2 are MNHNS and SASEGT. V lost 6 bases to trimming and J lost 2 bases, with 17 bases between them. The CDR3 is made up of 15 amino acids. The CDR3 region is CASRVSGTPAYEQYF. The CDR3 region has the DNA TGTGCCAGCAGGGTCTCCGGGACACCAGCCTACGAGCAGTACTTC.

V is TRBV5-6 and J is TRBJ2-1; 11 bases agree with TRBD2. Per germline, CDR1 SGHDT and CDR2 YYEEEE. Unmatched junction bases numbered 11, after V lost 5 bases and J lost 4 bases. The CDR3 extends over 17 amino acids. The CDR3 DNA follows: TGTGCCAGCAGTTCTTACACCGGGACTAGCGGATACAATGAGCAGTTCTTC. Protein product: CASSSYTGTSGYNEQFF.